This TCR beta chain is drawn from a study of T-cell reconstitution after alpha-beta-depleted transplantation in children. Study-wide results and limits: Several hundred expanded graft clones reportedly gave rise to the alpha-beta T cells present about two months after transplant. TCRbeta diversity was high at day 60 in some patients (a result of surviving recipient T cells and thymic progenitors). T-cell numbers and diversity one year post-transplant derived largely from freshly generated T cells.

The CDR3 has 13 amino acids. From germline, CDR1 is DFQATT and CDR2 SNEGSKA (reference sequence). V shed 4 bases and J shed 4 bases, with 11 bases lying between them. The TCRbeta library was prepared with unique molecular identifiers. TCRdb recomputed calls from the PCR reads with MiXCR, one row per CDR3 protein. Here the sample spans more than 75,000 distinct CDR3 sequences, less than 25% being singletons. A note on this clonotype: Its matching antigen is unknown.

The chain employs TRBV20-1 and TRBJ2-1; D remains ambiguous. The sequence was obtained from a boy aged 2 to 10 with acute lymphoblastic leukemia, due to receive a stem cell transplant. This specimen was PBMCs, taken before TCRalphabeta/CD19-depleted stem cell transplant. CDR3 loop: CSATQTQYNEQFF. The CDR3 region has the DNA TGCAGTGCTACCCAGACTCAATACAATGAGCAGTTCTTC.